This TCR beta chain was observed in a study of vaccination effects on CD4 cells after COVID-19. Peptide-pool stimulation followed by sequencing identified expanded antigen-specific CD4+ clonotypes in the ViraFEST assay. CD4+ T cells were isolated after around 10 days of culture. Between March and December 2020, the person had a SARS-CoV-2 infection that PCR confirmed. Germline V gene sequence: CDR1 KGHSH, CDR2 LQKENI. Unmatched junction bases numbered 5, after V lost 4 bases and J lost 2 bases. The CDR3 covers 14 residues. A note on this clone: Its antigen is unidentified.

Method: immunoSEQ multiplex PCR; TCRdb's copy keeps in-frame clones and lacks some. The sample carries tens of thousands of clones, roughly 72% recorded once. The sample in question was CD4+ T cells from PBMCs cultured with SARS-CoV-2 spike peptides, obtained before COVID-19 vaccination. This TCR came from a human donor who had a prior SARS-CoV-2 infection. This sequence joins TRBV18 and TRBJ2-7, with 7 bases that match TRBD1. The CDR3 reads CASSQGAQTYEQYF. CDR3 bases: TGTGCCAGCTCACAGGGGGCGCAGACCTACGAGCAGTACTTC.